This T cell receptor beta chain was obtained from a study of blood T cell repertoires in COVID-19. Here immunoSEQ multiplex PCR was the method, and the copy in TCRdb shows in-frame clones only, minus some. The sample includes 30,000 to 40,000 clones, 79% seen only once; the top ten take roughly 21%. The CDR3 is 11 residues long. CDR1 and CDR2 from the germline V gene are DFQATT and SNEGSKA (reference sequence). V lost 5 bases and J lost 8, with 10 bases in between. The sequenced material came from peripheral blood. The receptor's source is a man in his 70s with acute or convalescent COVID-19. The V and J genes are TRBV20-1 and TRBJ2-4; D is perhaps TRBD1 (6 bases). The chain's CDR3 is CSAPTGYIQYF. The CDR3 nucleotides are TGCAGTGCTCCAACAGGGTACATTCAGTACTTC.